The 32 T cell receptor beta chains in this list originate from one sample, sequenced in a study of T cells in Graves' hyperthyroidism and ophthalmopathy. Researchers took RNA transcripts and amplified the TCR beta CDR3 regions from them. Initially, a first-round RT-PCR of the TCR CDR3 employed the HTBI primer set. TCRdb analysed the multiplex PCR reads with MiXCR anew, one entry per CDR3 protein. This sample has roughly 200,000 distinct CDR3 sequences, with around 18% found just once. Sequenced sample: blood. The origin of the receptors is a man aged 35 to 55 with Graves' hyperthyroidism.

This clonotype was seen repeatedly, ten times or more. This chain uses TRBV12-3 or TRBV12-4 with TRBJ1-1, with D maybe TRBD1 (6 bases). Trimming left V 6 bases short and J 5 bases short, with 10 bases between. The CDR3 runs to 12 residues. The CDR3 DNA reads TGTGCCAGCAGCCCAGGGGAAACTGAAGCTTTCTTT. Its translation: CASSPGETEAFF.

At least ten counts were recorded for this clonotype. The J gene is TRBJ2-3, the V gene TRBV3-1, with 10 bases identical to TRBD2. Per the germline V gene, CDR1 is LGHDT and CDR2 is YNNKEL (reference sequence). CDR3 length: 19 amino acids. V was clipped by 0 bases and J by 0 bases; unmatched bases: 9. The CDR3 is CASSQEGSGGLTSTDTQYF. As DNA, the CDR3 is TGTGCCAGCAGCCAAGAGGGTAGCGGGGGGCTCACTAGCACAGATACGCAGTATTTT.

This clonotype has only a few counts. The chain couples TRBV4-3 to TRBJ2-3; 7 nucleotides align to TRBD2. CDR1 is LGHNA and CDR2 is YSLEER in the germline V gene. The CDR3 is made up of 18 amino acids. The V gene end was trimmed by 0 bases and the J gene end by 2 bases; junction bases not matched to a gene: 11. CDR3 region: CASSQDPAGSLFTDTQYF. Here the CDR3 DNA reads TGCGCCAGCAGCCAAGATCCAGCGGGGTCGTTGTTCACAGATACGCAGTATTTT.

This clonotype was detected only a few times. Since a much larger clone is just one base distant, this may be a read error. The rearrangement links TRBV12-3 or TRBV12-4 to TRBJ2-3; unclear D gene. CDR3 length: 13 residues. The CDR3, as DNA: TGTGCCAGCGGTTTAGCCCTAGCAGATACGCAGTATTTT. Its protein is CASGLALADTQYF.

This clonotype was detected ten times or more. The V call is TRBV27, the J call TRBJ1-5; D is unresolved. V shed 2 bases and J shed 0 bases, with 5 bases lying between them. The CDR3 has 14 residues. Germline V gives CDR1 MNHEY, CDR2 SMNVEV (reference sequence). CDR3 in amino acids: CASSLRLSNQPQHF. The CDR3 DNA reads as TGTGCCAGCAGTTTAAGGCTTAGCAATCAGCCCCAGCATTTT.

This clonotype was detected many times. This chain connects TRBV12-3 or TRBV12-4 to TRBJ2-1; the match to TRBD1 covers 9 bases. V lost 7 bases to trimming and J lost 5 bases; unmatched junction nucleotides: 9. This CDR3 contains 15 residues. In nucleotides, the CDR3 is TGTGCCAGCATCAAACAGGGGGCGGCCGACAATGAGCAGTTCTTC. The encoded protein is CASIKQGAADNEQFF.

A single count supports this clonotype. As DNA, the CDR3 is TGCAGCGTTGAGCTCAGCGGAAGCTCCTACAATGAGCAGTTCTTC. Protein product: CSVELSGSSYNEQFF. The gene calls are TRBV29-1 and TRBJ2-1; tentative D call: TRBD2 (5 bases). This CDR3 is built from 15 residues. Germline lookup yields CDR1 SQVTM and CDR2 ANQGSEA. V was clipped by 3 bases and J by 0 bases, with 12 bases between them.

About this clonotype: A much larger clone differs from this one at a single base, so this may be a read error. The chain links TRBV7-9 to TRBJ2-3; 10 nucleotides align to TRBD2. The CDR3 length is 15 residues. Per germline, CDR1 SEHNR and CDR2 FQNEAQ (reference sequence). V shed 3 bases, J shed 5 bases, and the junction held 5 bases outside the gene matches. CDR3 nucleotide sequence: TGTGCCAGCAGCTTCCAAGCGGGGGGGCAAGATACGCAGTATTTT. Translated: CASSFQAGGQDTQYF.

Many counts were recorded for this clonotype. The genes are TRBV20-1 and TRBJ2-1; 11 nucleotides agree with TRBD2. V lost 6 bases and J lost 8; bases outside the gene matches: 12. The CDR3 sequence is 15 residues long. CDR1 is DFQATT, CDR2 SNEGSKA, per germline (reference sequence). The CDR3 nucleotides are TGCAGTGCCGATCCGGGAACTAGCGGGGGTTATGAGCAGTTCTTC. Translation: CSADPGTSGGYEQFF.

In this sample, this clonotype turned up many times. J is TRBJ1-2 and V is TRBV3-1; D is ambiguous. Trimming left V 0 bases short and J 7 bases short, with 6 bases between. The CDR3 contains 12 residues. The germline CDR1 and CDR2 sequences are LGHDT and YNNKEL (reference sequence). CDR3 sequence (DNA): TGTGCCAGCAGCCAAGATTGGCGTGGCTACACCTTC. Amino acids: CASSQDWRGYTF.

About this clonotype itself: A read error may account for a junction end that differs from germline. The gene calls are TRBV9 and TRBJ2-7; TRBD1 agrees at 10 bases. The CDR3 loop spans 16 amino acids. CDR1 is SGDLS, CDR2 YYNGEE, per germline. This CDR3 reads CVSSGGQGDRIYEQYF. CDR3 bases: TGTGTCAGCAGCGGCGGACAGGGGGATCGTATCTACGAGCAGTACTTC.

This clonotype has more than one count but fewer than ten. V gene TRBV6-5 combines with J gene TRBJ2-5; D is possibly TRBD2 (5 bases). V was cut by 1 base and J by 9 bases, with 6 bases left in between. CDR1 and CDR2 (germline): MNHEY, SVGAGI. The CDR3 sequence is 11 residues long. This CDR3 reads CASSYLEAQYF. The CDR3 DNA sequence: TGTGCCAGCAGTTACTTGGAGGCCCAGTACTTC.

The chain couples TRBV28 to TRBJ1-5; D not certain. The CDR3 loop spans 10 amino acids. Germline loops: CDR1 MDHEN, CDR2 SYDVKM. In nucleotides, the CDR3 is TGTGATCGGCGCGATCAGCCCCAGCATTTT. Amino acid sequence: CDRRDQPQHF.

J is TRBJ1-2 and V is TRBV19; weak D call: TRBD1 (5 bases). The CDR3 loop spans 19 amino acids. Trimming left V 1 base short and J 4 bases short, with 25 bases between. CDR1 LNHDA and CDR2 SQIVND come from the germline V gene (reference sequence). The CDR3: CASSIGTGTGVWRPYGYTF. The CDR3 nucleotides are TGTGCCAGTAGTATAGGTACCGGGACGGGCGTTTGGAGACCCTATGGCTACACCTTC.

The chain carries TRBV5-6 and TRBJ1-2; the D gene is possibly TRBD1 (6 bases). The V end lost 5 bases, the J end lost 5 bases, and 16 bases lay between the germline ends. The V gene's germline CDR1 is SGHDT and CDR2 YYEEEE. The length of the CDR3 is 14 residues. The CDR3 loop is CASRAAQDSYGYTF. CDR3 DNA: TGTGCCAGCAGGGCCGCACAGGACAGTTATGGCTACACCTTC.

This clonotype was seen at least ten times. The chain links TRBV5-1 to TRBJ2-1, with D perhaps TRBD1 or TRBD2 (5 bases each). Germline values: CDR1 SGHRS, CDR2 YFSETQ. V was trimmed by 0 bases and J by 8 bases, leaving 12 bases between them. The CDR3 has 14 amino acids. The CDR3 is CASSLGRGVYEQFF. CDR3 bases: TGCGCCAGCAGCTTGGGACGAGGGGTGTATGAGCAGTTCTTC.

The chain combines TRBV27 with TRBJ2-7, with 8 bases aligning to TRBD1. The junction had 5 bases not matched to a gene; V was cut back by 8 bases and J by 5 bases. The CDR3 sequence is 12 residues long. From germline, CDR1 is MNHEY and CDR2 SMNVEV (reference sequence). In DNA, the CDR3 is TGTGCCAGCGGACCCAGGGGGCACGAGCAGTACTTC. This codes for CASGPRGHEQYF.

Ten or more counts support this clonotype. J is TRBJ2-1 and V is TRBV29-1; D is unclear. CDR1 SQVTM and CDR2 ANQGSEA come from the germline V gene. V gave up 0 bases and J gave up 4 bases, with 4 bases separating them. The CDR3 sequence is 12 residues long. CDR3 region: CSVEEQYNEQFF. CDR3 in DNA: TGCAGCGTTGAAGAACAGTACAATGAGCAGTTCTTC.

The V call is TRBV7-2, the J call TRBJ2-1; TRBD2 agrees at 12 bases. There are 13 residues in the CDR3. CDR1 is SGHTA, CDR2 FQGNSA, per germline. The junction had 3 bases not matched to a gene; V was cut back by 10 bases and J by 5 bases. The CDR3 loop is CATRTSGNNEQFF. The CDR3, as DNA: TGTGCCACCCGGACTAGCGGGAACAATGAGCAGTTCTTC.

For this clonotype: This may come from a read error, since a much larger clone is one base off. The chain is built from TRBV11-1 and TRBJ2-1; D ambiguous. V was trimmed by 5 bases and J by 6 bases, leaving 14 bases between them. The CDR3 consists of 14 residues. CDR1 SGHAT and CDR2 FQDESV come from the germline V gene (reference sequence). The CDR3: CASSLSEPSNEQFF. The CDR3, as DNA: TGTGCCAGCAGCCTTTCCGAGCCGAGCAATGAGCAGTTCTTC.

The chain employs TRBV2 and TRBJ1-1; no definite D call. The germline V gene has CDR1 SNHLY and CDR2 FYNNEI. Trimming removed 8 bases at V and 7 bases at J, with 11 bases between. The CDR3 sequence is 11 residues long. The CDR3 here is CASQLNLEAFF. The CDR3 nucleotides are TGTGCCAGCCAACTTAACCTTGAAGCTTTCTTT.

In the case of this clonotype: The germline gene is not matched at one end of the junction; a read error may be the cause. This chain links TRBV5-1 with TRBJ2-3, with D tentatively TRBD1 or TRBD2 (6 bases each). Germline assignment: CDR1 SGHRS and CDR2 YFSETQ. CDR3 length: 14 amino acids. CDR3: CASSAGQWGDTQYF. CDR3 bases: TGTGCCAGCAGCGCGGGACAATGGGGAGATACGCAGTATTTT.

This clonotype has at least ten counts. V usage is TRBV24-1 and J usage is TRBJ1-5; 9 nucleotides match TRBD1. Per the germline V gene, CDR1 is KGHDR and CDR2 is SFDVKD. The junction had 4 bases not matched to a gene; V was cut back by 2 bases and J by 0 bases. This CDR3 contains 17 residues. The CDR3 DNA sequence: TGTGCCACCAGTGATTCACGGGACAGGGATAGCAATCAGCCCCAGCATTTT. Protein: CATSDSRDRDSNQPQHF.

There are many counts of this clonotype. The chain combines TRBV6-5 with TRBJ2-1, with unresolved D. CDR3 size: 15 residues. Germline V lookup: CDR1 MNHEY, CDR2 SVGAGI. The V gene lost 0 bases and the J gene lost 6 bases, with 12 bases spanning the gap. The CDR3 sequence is CASSYSSQDINEQFF. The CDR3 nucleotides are TGTGCCAGCAGTTACTCGAGTCAGGATATCAATGAGCAGTTCTTC.

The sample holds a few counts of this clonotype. DNA of the CDR3: TGTGCCACCAGCAAAAAGGGACAGTCTAACACCGGGGAGCTGTTTTTT. It is translated as CATSKKGQSNTGELFF. The chain links TRBV15 to TRBJ2-2; 7 bases line up with TRBD1. V shed 4 bases and J 2 bases; nucleotides not matched to a gene: 7. This CDR3 has 16 residues. The germline gives CDR1 LNHNV, CDR2 YYDKDF (reference sequence).

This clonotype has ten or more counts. The CDR3 nucleotides read TGCAGTGCTAGAGGCGGGGGCAGCAACGAGCAGTACTTC. Translation gives CSARGGGSNEQYF. The chain is built from TRBV20-1 and TRBJ2-7; TRBD2 might be the D (7 bases). The germline V and J ends were trimmed by 1 base and 5 bases, with 12 bases remaining between them. CDR1 is DFQATT, CDR2 SNEGSKA, per germline (reference sequence). The CDR3 is made up of 13 amino acids.

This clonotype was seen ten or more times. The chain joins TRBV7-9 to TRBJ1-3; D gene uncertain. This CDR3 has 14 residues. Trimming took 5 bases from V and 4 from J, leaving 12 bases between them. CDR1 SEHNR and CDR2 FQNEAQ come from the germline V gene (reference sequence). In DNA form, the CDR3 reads TGTGCCAGCAGCAAAGACATGGCGGGAAACACCATATATTTT. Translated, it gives CASSKDMAGNTIYF.

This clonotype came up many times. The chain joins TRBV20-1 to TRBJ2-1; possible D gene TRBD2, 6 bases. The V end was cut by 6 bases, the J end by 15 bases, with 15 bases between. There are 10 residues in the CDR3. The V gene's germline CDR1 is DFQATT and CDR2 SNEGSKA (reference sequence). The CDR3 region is CSARLANWFF. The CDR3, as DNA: TGCAGTGCAAGGCTAGCGAATTGGTTCTTC.

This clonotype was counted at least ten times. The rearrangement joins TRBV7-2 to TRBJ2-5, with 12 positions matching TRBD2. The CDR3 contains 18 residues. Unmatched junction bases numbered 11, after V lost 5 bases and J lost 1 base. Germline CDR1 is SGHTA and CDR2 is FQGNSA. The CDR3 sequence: CASSPGLAGYPFQETQYF. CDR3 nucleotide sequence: TGTGCCAGCAGCCCCGGACTAGCGGGATACCCATTCCAAGAGACCCAGTACTTC.

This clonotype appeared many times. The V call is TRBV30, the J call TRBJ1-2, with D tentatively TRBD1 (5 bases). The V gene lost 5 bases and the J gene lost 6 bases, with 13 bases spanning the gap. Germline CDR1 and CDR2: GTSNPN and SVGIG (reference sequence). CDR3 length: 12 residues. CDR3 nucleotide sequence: TGTGCCTGGGCCACTCCAGGGAATGGCTACACCTTC. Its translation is CAWATPGNGYTF.

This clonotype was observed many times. CDR3 sequence: CASSPSGLNTEAFF. DNA of the CDR3: TGTGCCAGCTCACCGTCCGGATTGAACACTGAAGCTTTCTTT. The chain employs TRBV18 and TRBJ1-1; no clear D gene. V was cut by 3 bases and J by 0 bases, with 8 bases left in between. The CDR3 extends over 14 amino acids. CDR1 is KGHSH and CDR2 is LQKENI in the germline V gene.

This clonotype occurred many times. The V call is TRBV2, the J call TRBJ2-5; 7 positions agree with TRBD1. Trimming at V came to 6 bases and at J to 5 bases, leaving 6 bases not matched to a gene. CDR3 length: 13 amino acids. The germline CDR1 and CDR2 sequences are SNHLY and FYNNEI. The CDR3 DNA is TGTGCCAGCAGCAGACAGGGTCCGGAGACCCAGTACTTC. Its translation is CASSRQGPETQYF.